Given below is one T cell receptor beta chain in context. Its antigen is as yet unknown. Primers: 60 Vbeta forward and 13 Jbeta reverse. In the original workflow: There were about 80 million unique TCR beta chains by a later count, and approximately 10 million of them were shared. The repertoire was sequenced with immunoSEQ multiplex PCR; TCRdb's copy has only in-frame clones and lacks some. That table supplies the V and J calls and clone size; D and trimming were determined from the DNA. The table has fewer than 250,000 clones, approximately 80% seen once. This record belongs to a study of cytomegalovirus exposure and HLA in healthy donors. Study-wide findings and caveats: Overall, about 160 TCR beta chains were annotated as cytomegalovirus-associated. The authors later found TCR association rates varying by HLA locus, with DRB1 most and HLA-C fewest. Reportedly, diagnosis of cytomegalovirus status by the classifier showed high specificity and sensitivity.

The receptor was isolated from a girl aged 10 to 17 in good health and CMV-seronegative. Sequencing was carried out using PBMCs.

The CDR3 reads CASSPTSDTGELFF. The CDR3 region has the DNA TGTGCCAGCAGCCCCACCTCGGACACCGGGGAGCTGTTTTTT. The chain uses TRBV11-3 and TRBJ2-2; D remains ambiguous. This CDR3 is 14 amino acids long. Looked up from germline, CDR1 is SGHNT and CDR2 is YENEEA. Trimming shortened V by 5 bases and J by 3 bases, and 10 bases separated the two germline ends.